This entry concerns a single T cell receptor (beta chain). Its antigen is currently unknown. This CDR3 spans 12 amino acids. Germline V CDR1 and CDR2: SEHNR, FQNEAQ (reference sequence). The record originates from a study of cytomegalovirus exposure and HLA in healthy donors. The study, taken as a whole, reports: When analyzed later, a missense DCLRE1C variant was found to be linked to TCR beta V- and J-gene trimming. Within an earlier analysis, most TCR beta V segments proved productive either about 90% or about 30% of the time. HLA-A and HLA-B allele assignments for most subjects were reportedly predicted accurately using TCR beta sequences.

The PCR made use of 60 Vbeta and 13 Jbeta primers. Measured with immunoSEQ multiplex PCR; TCRdb has only the in-frame clones, and not every one. The sample carries approximately 150,000 clones, 68% recorded once. The sequencing sample was made of PBMCs. J is TRBJ1-4 and V is TRBV7-9, with D hard to call. This clonotype originated in a man aged 50 to 60 in good health and CMV-seronegative. CDR3 coding DNA: TGTTCCGCTCAGTGGACTAATGAAAAACTGTTTTTT. This sequence encodes CSAQWTNEKLFF.